The 18 T cell receptor beta chains presented below share a single source sample, sequenced in a study of OX40 agonist ivuxolimab in advanced cancers. Only in-frame clones appear in the TCRdb table, and some are missing; sequencing was by immunoSEQ multiplex PCR. The sample carries tens of thousands of clones, over 75% recorded once. Sequenced material: CD4+ or CD8+ T cells sorted from blood, taken in a trial of the OX40 agonist ivuxolimab. Every receptor here comes from an adult with an advanced solid tumor such as melanoma, head and neck, liver or kidney cancer.

This clone was found a few times. The gene calls are TRBV9 and TRBJ2-2, with unresolved D. Germline CDR1 reads SGDLS; CDR2 reads YYNGEE. This CDR3 has 18 residues. The ends were cut back, 4 bases at V and 4 bases at J, with 23 bases in the middle. The CDR3 DNA is TGTGCCAGCAGCTCCCCTGGGGTGTTTTCGATAGGCACCGGGGAGCTGTTTTTT. Translating it yields CASSSPGVFSIGTGELFF.

The rearrangement joins TRBV25-1 to TRBJ2-5, with no clear D. This CDR3 contains 13 residues. Germline V CDR1 and CDR2: MGHDK, SYGVNS. V was pared by 4 bases and J by 1 base, with 7 bases between. This chain's CDR3 is CASSVAGQETQYF. The CDR3 coding sequence is TGTGCCAGCAGTGTGGCAGGCCAAGAGACCCAGTACTTC.

V is TRBV5-1 and J is TRBJ2-7, with D unresolved. The CDR3 extends over 13 amino acids. Trimming removed 4 bases at V and 4 bases at J, with 12 bases between. Germline CDR1 reads SGHRS; CDR2 reads YFSETQ. Here the CDR3 reads CASSPSGSYEQYF. The CDR3 DNA reads as TGCGCCAGCAGCCCATCCGGGTCATACGAGCAGTACTTC.

This chain connects TRBV7-8 to TRBJ2-3; 8 positions agree with TRBD2. V dropped 5 bases and J dropped 3; count of bases not matched to a gene: 7. The CDR3 is 15 residues long. CDR1 and CDR2 from the germline V gene are SGHVS and FQNEAQ. The CDR3 region is CASSRPAGGTDTQYF. As DNA, the CDR3 is TGTGCCAGCAGCCGACCCGCGGGAGGAACAGATACGCAGTATTTT.

This clone was seen more than once but under ten times. The rearrangement joins TRBV19 to TRBJ1-1; TRBD1 is a possible D gene (6 bases). V lost 5 bases and J 6 bases, leaving 10 bases between the germline ends. CDR1 is LNHDA and CDR2 is SQIVND in the germline V gene (reference sequence). The CDR3 runs 12 residues. This CDR3 is CASSRDIAEAFF. The CDR3 DNA reads as TGTGCCAGTAGTCGGGACATCGCTGAAGCTTTCTTT.

The V gene is TRBV6-1, the J gene TRBJ1-5; a weak D match, TRBD1 (6 bases). The CDR3 contains 14 residues. Trimming took 3 bases from V and 5 from J, leaving 11 bases between them. CDR1 is MNHNS and CDR2 is SASEGT in the germline V gene. The CDR3 region is CASSEGGAYQPQHF. The CDR3 region has the DNA TGTGCCAGCAGTGAGGGGGGCGCTTATCAGCCCCAGCATTTT.

The chain links TRBV5-4 to TRBJ2-3; D is undetermined. This CDR3 is 16 amino acids long. The germline V gene has CDR1 SGHNT and CDR2 YYREEE (reference sequence). V was shortened by 1 base and J by 0 bases, with 12 bases between the two germline ends. CDR3 loop: CASSLSPPRSTDTQYF. The CDR3 nucleotides are TGTGCCAGCAGCTTGAGCCCTCCCAGGAGCACAGATACGCAGTATTTT.

The chain has TRBV10-1 and TRBJ2-2; 7 nucleotides align to TRBD2. V lost 2 bases and J lost 3; bases outside the gene matches: 9. The CDR3 is made up of 17 amino acids. Germline V CDR1 and CDR2: WNHNN, SYGVQD (reference sequence). The CDR3 region has the DNA TGCGCCAGCAGTGAGACCCCGGGACTAAGAGACACCGGGGAGCTGTTTTTT. It specifies CASSETPGLRDTGELFF.

The chain couples TRBV2 to TRBJ2-3, with unresolved D. Germline-derived CDR1 and CDR2 are SNHLY and FYNNEI. The CDR3 extends over 14 amino acids. The V end lost 6 bases, the J end lost 2 bases, and 12 bases lay between the germline ends. In DNA, the CDR3 is TGTGCCAGCAGGGCTGACCTGAACACAGATACGCAGTATTTT. Protein product: CASRADLNTDTQYF.

J is TRBJ1-5 and V is TRBV11-3, with D hard to call. Germline V gene data show CDR1 as SGHNT and CDR2 as YENEEA. Trimming left V 5 bases short and J 7 bases short, with 15 bases between. The CDR3 length is 14 residues. The CDR3 loop is CASSLDGLGQPQHF. As DNA, the CDR3 is TGTGCCAGCAGCCTCGACGGGCTCGGGCAGCCCCAGCATTTT.

V and J are TRBV6-1 and TRBJ1-5, with unresolved D. Trimming pared 5 bases from V and 6 bases from J, leaving 11 bases between. The CDR3 has 13 amino acids. CDR1 is MNHNS, CDR2 SASEGT, per germline. CDR3 amino acids: CASSRVRGQPQHF. CDR3 DNA sequence: TGTGCCAGCAGTAGGGTGAGAGGTCAGCCCCAGCATTTT.

The chain is built from TRBV30 and TRBJ2-4; perhaps TRBD1 as D (6 bases). V was trimmed by 3 bases and J by 0 bases, leaving 9 bases between them. The length of the CDR3 is 14 residues. Looked up from germline, CDR1 is GTSNPN and CDR2 is SVGIG (reference sequence). The CDR3 here is CAWSTRGAKNIQYF. The DNA of the CDR3 is TGTGCCTGGAGCACCAGGGGAGCCAAAAACATTCAGTACTTC.

The chain couples TRBV19 to TRBJ1-5, with TRBD1 matching over 7 bases. This CDR3 is 16 amino acids long. V shed 7 bases and J 0 bases; nucleotides not matched to a gene: 9. Germline loops: CDR1 LNHDA, CDR2 SQIVND (reference sequence). CDR3 in DNA: TGTGCCAGTACCAAGGGGGACAGCCATAGCAATCAGCCCCAGCATTTT. Translation gives CASTKGDSHSNQPQHF.

The CDR3 spells CAKRGTGELFF. DNA of the CDR3: TGCGCCAAACGAGGCACCGGGGAGCTGTTTTTT. The chain carries TRBV5-1 and TRBJ2-2; no firm D call. The CDR3 extends over 11 amino acids. Per germline, CDR1 SGHRS and CDR2 YFSETQ. Trimming stripped 9 bases from V and 4 bases from J, with 7 bases between. Complete variable domain (other parts from reference TRBV5-1 and TRBJ2-2): KAGVTQTPRYLIKTRGQQVTLSCSPISGHRSVSWYQQTPGQGLQFLFEYFSETQRNKGNFPGRFSGRQFSNSRSEMNVSTLELGDSALYLCAKRGTGELFFGEGSRLTVL.

The V call is TRBV11-2, the J call TRBJ1-2, with D tentatively TRBD1 (6 bases). The germline V gene has CDR1 SGHAT and CDR2 FQNNGV. V lost 6 bases, J lost 7 bases, and 15 bases lay in between. This CDR3 has 13 residues. The CDR3 nucleotides are TGTGCCAGCAGAGAAACAGGGAAAGGTGGCTACACCTTC. This encodes CASRETGKGGYTF.

The gene calls are TRBV5-1 and TRBJ2-3; weak D call: TRBD2 (5 bases). In germline, CDR1 is SGHRS, CDR2 YFSETQ. V lost 0 bases and J 4 bases, leaving 15 bases between the germline ends. The CDR3 length is 16 residues. CDR3 coding DNA: TGCGCCAGCAGCTTGGAAGATCTAGCTGGCCCAGATACGCAGTATTTT. The encoded protein is CASSLEDLAGPDTQYF.

This clone was seen once. This chain joins TRBV15 and TRBJ2-1, with 8 positions matching TRBD2. CDR1 is LNHNV, CDR2 YYDKDF, per germline (reference sequence). This CDR3 is 15 amino acids long. V lost 5 bases to trimming and J lost 5 bases; unmatched junction nucleotides: 8. CDR3 DNA: TGTGCCACCAGCGGCGGGAGGCCTCCGCACAATGAGCAGTTCTTC. The encoded protein is CATSGGRPPHNEQFF.

The genes are TRBV30 and TRBJ2-5; 8 bases agree with TRBD1. Germline trimming cut 3 bases from V and 4 bases from J; bases unmatched to any gene: 4. This CDR3 has 13 residues. Germline lookup yields CDR1 GTSNPN and CDR2 SVGIG (reference sequence). The CDR3 DNA reads as TGTGCCTGGAGCGGGACAGGAGGAGAGACCCAGTACTTC. Amino acids: CAWSGTGGETQYF.